This TCR beta chain was sequenced for a study of T cells in localized non-small cell lung cancer. General study findings and limits: Uninvolved adjacent lung had higher T cell clonality than tumor and all other tissues. Since sequencing was restricted to only one region of the tumor, intratumor heterogeneity remains a possibility. Paired adjacent lung recovered a median approximately 57 of the top 100 tumor clones.

There are a few counts of this clone. Antigen unknown. Repertoires were generated with immunoSEQ multiplex PCR, while TCRdb's copy carries only in-frame clones and drops some. Of about 24,000 clones listed, about 94% are singletons. CDR1 is WNHNN and CDR2 is SYGVQD in the germline V gene (reference sequence). This CDR3 has 15 amino acids. The V end was cut by 4 bases, the J end by 3 bases, with 13 bases between. The receptor was isolated from a woman aged 35 to 70 with stage I lung adenocarcinoma. The gene calls are TRBV10-1 and TRBJ2-1, with a tentative D call TRBD2 (6 bases). The sample consisted of peripheral blood, taken before any cancer treatment. In DNA form, the CDR3 reads TGCGCCAGCAGTGGTACGAGACTAGGCTACAATGAGCAGTTCTTC. Translated: CASSGTRLGYNEQFF.